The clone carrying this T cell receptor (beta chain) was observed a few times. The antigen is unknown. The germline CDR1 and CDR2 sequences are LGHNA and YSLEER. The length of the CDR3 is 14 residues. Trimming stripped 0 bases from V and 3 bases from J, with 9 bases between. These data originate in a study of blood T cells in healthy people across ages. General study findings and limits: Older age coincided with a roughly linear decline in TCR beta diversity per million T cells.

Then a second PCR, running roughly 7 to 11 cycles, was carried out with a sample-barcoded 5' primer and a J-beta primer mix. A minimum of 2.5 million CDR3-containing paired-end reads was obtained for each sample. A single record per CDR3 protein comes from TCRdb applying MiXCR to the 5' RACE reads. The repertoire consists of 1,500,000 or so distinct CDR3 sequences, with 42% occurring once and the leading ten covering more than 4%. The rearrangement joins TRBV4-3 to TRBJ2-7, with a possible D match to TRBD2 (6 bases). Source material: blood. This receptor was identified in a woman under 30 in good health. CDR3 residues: CASSQDRGNYEQYF. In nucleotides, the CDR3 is TGCGCCAGCAGCCAAGATCGCGGGAACTACGAGCAGTACTTC.